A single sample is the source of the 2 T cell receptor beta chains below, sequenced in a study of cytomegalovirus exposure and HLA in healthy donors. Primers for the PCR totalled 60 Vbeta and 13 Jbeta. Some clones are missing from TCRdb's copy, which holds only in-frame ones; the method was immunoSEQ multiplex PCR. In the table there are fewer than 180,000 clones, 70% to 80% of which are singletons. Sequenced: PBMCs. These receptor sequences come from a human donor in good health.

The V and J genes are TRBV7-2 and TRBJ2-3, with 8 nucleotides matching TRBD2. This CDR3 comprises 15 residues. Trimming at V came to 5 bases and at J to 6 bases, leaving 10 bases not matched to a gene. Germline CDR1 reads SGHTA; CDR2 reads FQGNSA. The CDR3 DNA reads TGTGCCAGCAGCCCGCGTGCGGGAGGACCGGATACGCAGTATTTT. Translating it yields CASSPRAGGPDTQYF.

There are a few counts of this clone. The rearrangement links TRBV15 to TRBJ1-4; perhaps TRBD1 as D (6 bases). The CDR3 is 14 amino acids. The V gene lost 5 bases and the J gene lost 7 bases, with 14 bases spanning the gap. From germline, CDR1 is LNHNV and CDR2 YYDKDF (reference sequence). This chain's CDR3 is CATSLERGGEKLFF. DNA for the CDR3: TGTGCCACCAGCTTGGAGAGGGGGGGTGAAAAACTGTTTTTT.